Listed below are T cell receptor beta chains from one sample, sequenced in a study of blood T cells in healthy people across ages. A single record per CDR3 protein comes from TCRdb applying MiXCR to the 5' RACE reads. There are about 1.1 million distinct CDR3 sequences in the sample; around two fifths occur only once, and approximately 14% lies in the top ten. The sample was blood. The receptor set was obtained from a young man in good health. Both conserved end residues are part of each CDR3. The D gene is left open where the match is weak. The size of a clone is reported for some rows only, either as once, few or many, or as a class for expanded clones.

D: TRBD1; J: TRBJ1-1; V: TRBV20-1; size: .; DNA: TGCAGTGCTCGGGACAGGTCGGGGGGGAACACTGAAGCTTTCTTT; CDR3: CSARDRSGGNTEAFF
D: .; J: TRBJ1-2; V: TRBV4-3; size: .; DNA: TGCGCCAGCAGCCAACAGACAGAGGAAACTAGGGGCTACACCTTC; CDR3: CASSQQTEETRGYTF
D: TRBD2; J: TRBJ2-2; V: TRBV10-3; size: .; DNA: TGTGCCATCGGAACTAGCGGGGGGGCTGACACCGGGGAGCTGTTTTTT; CDR3: CAIGTSGGADTGELFF
D: .; J: TRBJ1-5; V: TRBV4-3; size: few; DNA: TGCGCCAGCAGCCAAGATATCGCGGGGGCGTTTGGCAATCAGCCCCAGCATTTT; CDR3: CASSQDIAGAFGNQPQHF
D: TRBD1; J: TRBJ2-1; V: TRBV29-1; size: many; DNA: TGCAGCGTTGAAGATAGGGACAGCTACAACAATGAGCAGTTCTTC; CDR3: CSVEDRDSYNNEQFF
D: .; J: TRBJ1-1; V: TRBV5-1; size: .; DNA: TGCGCCAGCAGCCAAGCCAGGGACCGAGCGAACACTGAAGCTTTCTTT; CDR3: CASSQARDRANTEAFF
D: TRBD1; J: TRBJ1-2; V: TRBV20-1; size: .; DNA: TGCAGTGCGAAACAGGCACAGGGGGCGGGAGGCTACACCTTC; CDR3: CSAKQAQGAGGYTF
D: .; J: TRBJ1-1; V: TRBV4-2; size: few; DNA: TGTGCCAGCAGCCAAGAATACTACGAAGCTTTCTTT; CDR3: CASSQEYYEAFF
D: .; J: TRBJ1-4; V: TRBV5-1; size: few; DNA: TGCGCCAGCAGCATGACAGATACTAATGAAAAACTGTTTTTT; CDR3: CASSMTDTNEKLFF
D: .; J: TRBJ2-1; V: TRBV10-3; size: few; DNA: TGTGCCATCAGTGAGTCCCCCGGGGGCCGCGATGAGCAGTTCTTC; CDR3: CAISESPGGRDEQFF
D: .; J: TRBJ1-1; V: TRBV25-1; size: .; DNA: TGTGCCAGCAATCCGGGGGAGAACACTGAAGCTTTCTTT; CDR3: CASNPGENTEAFF
D: TRBD1; J: TRBJ1-1; V: TRBV15; size: few; DNA: TGTGCCACCAGCAGACCAGGACAGGGGGATAGTACTGAAGCTTTCTTT; CDR3: CATSRPGQGDSTEAFF
D: TRBD2; J: TRBJ2-3; V: TRBV10-3; size: once; DNA: TGTGCCATCGGTAAAAGCGGGGCTAGCACAGATACGCAGTATTTT; CDR3: CAIGKSGASTDTQYF
D: .; J: TRBJ1-2; V: TRBV6-6; size: .; DNA: TGTGCCAGCAGTTACTCTGGGGGAGCAAACTATGGCTACACCTTC; CDR3: CASSYSGGANYGYTF
D: TRBD1; J: TRBJ2-7; V: TRBV5-6; size: few; DNA: TGTGCCAGCAGCTCTCTCTTGATGGGGGACAGGGTCTACGAGCAGTACTTC; CDR3: CASSSLLMGDRVYEQYF
D: .; J: TRBJ2-5; V: TRBV7-2; size: few; DNA: TGTGCCAGCAGCCGAGGAGGGTTTAAGGAGACCCAGTACTTC; CDR3: CASSRGGFKETQYF
D: .; J: TRBJ1-2; V: TRBV10-3; size: .; DNA: TGTGCCATCAGTGAAAGGGGGAATAACTATGGCTACACCTTC; CDR3: CAISERGNNYGYTF